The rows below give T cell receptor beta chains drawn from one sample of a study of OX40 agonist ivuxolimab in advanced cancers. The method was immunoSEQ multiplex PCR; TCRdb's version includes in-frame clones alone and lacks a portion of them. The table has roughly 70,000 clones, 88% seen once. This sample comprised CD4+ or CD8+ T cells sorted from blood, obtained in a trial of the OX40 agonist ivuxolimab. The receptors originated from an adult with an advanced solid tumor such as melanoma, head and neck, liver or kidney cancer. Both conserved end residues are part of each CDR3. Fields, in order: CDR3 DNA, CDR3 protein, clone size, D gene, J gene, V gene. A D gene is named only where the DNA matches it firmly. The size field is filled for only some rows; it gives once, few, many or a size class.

DNA: TGTGCCAGCGACCTAGCGGGGGGAGATTATGAGCAGTTCTTC
CDR3: CASDLAGGDYEQFF
size: -
D: TRBD2
J: TRBJ2-1
V: TRBV6-1

DNA: TGTGCCAGCAGTTATCCAGGGGCATTTGAAGCTTTCTTT
CDR3: CASSYPGAFEAFF
size: -
D: -
J: TRBJ1-1
V: TRBV27

DNA: TGTGCCAGTTTATTGGGCTCTTCCTACGAGCAGTACTTC
CDR3: CASLLGSSYEQYF
size: -
D: -
J: TRBJ2-7
V: TRBV2

DNA: TGTGCCAGCAGCTTAGCGCTAAGCTGGGCTGAAGCTTTCTTT
CDR3: CASSLALSWAEAFF
size: -
D: -
J: TRBJ1-1
V: TRBV7-9

DNA: TGTGCCAGCAAGGGGGAGCGAGATACGCAGTATTTT
CDR3: CASKGERDTQYF
size: -
D: -
J: TRBJ2-3
V: TRBV5-6

DNA: TGCGCCAGCAGCCTCCGACAGCTGAGCTCCTATAATTCACCCCTCCACTTT
CDR3: CASSLRQLSSYNSPLHF
size: -
D: -
J: TRBJ1-6
V: TRBV5-1

DNA: TGTGCCTGGAGTGGTCAGGCGACAACTAATGAAAAACTGTTTTTT
CDR3: CAWSGQATTNEKLFF
size: -
D: -
J: TRBJ1-4
V: TRBV30

DNA: TGTGCCAGCAGCCGACTAGCGGGAGGAGCAGATACGCAGTATTTT
CDR3: CASSRLAGGADTQYF
size: -
D: TRBD2
J: TRBJ2-3
V: TRBV7-2

DNA: TGTGCCAGCAGCCCAGGATCGGGACAGGGGCTCTACGAGCAGTACTTC
CDR3: CASSPGSGQGLYEQYF
size: -
D: TRBD1
J: TRBJ2-7
V: TRBV5-4

DNA: TGTGCCAGCAGCAAAAGTAGGGACAGATCAACCTACGAGCAGTACTTC
CDR3: CASSKSRDRSTYEQYF
size: -
D: -
J: TRBJ2-7
V: TRBV21-1

DNA: TGTGCCAGTAGTATCACATCCCAAGGCGTCAGCAATCAGCCCCAGCATTTT
CDR3: CASSITSQGVSNQPQHF
size: -
D: -
J: TRBJ1-5
V: TRBV19

DNA: TGCGCCAGCAGCCAAGATTGGGTGAACGGAAACACCATATATTTT
CDR3: CASSQDWVNGNTIYF
size: -
D: -
J: TRBJ1-3
V: TRBV4-3

DNA: TGCGCCAGCAGCCGAGGGGACAGCGCAGATGAAAAACTGTTTTTT
CDR3: CASSRGDSADEKLFF
size: -
D: TRBD1
J: TRBJ1-4
V: TRBV4-3

DNA: TGTGCCAGCAGCCGATCGGAAGGGATTGGGCAGTATTTT
CDR3: CASSRSEGIGQYF
size: -
D: -
J: TRBJ2-3
V: TRBV5-8

DNA: TGTGCCTGGAATCGTCACAGATACTCCTATAATTCACCCCTCCACTTT
CDR3: CAWNRHRYSYNSPLHF
size: -
D: -
J: TRBJ1-6
V: TRBV30

DNA: TGTGCCAGCAGCTCCTATACGGGGAACACTGAAGCTTTCTTT
CDR3: CASSSYTGNTEAFF
size: -
D: -
J: TRBJ1-1
V: TRBV7-9

DNA: TGTGCCAGCAGCCGACTAGCGGGAACAAACACCGGGGAGCTGTTTTTT
CDR3: CASSRLAGTNTGELFF
size: -
D: TRBD2
J: TRBJ2-2
V: TRBV7-9

DNA: TGTGCCAGCAGTTACGAGCCACAAGAGACCCAGTACTTC
CDR3: CASSYEPQETQYF
size: -
D: -
J: TRBJ2-5
V: TRBV6-6

DNA: TGCAGTGCTCGGTGGGATACGCAGTATTTT
CDR3: CSARWDTQYF
size: -
D: -
J: TRBJ2-3
V: TRBV20-1

DNA: TGTGCCAGCAGCTTAGGCGGGAGGGGACCCTACGAGCAGTACTTC
CDR3: CASSLGGRGPYEQYF
size: -
D: TRBD2
J: TRBJ2-7
V: TRBV7-2

DNA: TGTGCCAGTAGTATAGAAGAGACCCAGTACTTC
CDR3: CASSIEETQYF
size: -
D: -
J: TRBJ2-5
V: TRBV19

DNA: TGTGCCAGCAGCTTGCGGGGGGTCGAGAATGAGCAGTTCTTC
CDR3: CASSLRGVENEQFF
size: -
D: TRBD2
J: TRBJ2-1
V: TRBV5-6

DNA: TGTGCCAGCAGCGCAAGCACACATGGCTACACCTTC
CDR3: CASSASTHGYTF
size: few
D: -
J: TRBJ1-2
V: TRBV7-2

DNA: TGTGCCAGCAGCTTATCCCTAGGGGATACGCAGTATTTT
CDR3: CASSLSLGDTQYF
size: -
D: -
J: TRBJ2-3
V: TRBV7-9

DNA: TGCGCCAGCAGCAGGACAGGGGCTGACTATGGCTACACCTTC
CDR3: CASSRTGADYGYTF
size: -
D: TRBD1
J: TRBJ1-2
V: TRBV5-1

DNA: TGTGCCAGCATCGACACCCCTGCAACTAATGAAAAACTGTTTTTT
CDR3: CASIDTPATNEKLFF
size: -
D: -
J: TRBJ1-4
V: TRBV27

DNA: TGTGCCAGCAGCCTAGGGGTAACTAATGAAAAACTGTTTTTT
CDR3: CASSLGVTNEKLFF
size: -
D: -
J: TRBJ1-4
V: TRBV2

DNA: TGTGCCAGCAGCACCCACGGGACAGAAGAAAATGAAAAACTGTTTTTT
CDR3: CASSTHGTEENEKLFF
size: -
D: TRBD1
J: TRBJ1-4
V: TRBV11-3

DNA: TGTGCCAGCAGCGCGCTAGCTAACTATGGCTACACCTTC
CDR3: CASSALANYGYTF
size: -
D: -
J: TRBJ1-2
V: TRBV21-1

DNA: TGTGCCATCAGTGAATTTCGGACCGGGACAGGGAAGGATTCACCCCTCCACTTT
CDR3: CAISEFRTGTGKDSPLHF
size: -
D: TRBD1
J: TRBJ1-6
V: TRBV10-3

DNA: TGTGCCAGCATGGACATTTCCTACGAGCAGTACTTC
CDR3: CASMDISYEQYF
size: -
D: -
J: TRBJ2-7
V: TRBV2